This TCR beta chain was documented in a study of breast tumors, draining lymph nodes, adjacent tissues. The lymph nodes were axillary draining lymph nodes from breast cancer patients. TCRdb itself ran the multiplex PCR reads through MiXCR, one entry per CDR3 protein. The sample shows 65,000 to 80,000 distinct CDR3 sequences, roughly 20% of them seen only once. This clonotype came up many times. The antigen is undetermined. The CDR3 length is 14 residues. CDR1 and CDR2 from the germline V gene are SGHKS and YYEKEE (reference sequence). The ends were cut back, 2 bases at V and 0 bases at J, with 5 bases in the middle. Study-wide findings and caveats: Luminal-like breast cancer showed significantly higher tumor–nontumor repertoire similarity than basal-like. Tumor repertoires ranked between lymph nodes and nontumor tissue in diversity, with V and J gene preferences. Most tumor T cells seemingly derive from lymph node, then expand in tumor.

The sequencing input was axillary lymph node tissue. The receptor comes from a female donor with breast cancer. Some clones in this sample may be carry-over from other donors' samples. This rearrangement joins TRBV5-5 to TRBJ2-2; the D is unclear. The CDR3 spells CASSFDTNTGELFF. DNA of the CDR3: TGTGCCAGCAGCTTCGACACGAACACCGGGGAGCTGTTTTTT. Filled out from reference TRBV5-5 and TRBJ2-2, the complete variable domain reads DAGVTQSPTHLIKTRGQQVTLRCSPISGHKSVSWYQQVLGQGPQFIFQYYEKEERGRGNFPDRFSARQFPNYSSELNVNALLLGDSALYLCASSFDTNTGELFFGEGSRLTVL.